The 7 T cell receptor beta chains reported below all come from one sample, sequenced in a study of breast tumors, draining lymph nodes, adjacent tissues. Axillary draining lymph nodes of breast cancer patients supplied the node samples. One entry per CDR3 protein, called by TCRdb with MiXCR from the multiplex PCR reads. This table has about 270,000 distinct CDR3 sequences, about 30% appearing once. Sequenced material: axillary lymph node tissue. Receptor source: a female donor with breast cancer. Some clones in this sample may be carry-over from other donors' samples.

Worth noting for this clonotype: A much larger clone lies a single base off, so this may be a read error. Since no conserved phenylalanine or tryptophan closes the CDR3, a read error is the likely cause. The rearrangement uses TRBV19 and TRBJ1-3; D may be TRBD1 (5 bases). Between the trimmed V and J ends, which lost 5 bases and 0 bases, there was a span of 11 bases. CDR1 and CDR2 from the germline V gene are LNHDA and SQIVND (reference sequence). The CDR3 is 15 amino acids. CDR3 in amino acids: CASSPRDYSGNTIYL. CDR3 nucleotides: TGTGCCAGTAGTCCTCGGGACTACTCTGGAAACACCATATATCTT.

This clonotype was observed at least ten times. The chain recombines TRBV5-1 with TRBJ2-3; tentative D call: TRBD2 (6 bases). V dropped 3 bases and J dropped 2 bases, with 19 bases sitting between them. Germline lookup yields CDR1 SGHRS and CDR2 YFSETQ. This CDR3 region has 17 residues. The CDR3 sequence is CASSYPSLGTDTDTQYF. Written as DNA, the CDR3 is TGCGCCAGCAGCTACCCGTCGTTGGGGACTGACACAGATACGCAGTATTTT.

As regards this clonotype: A much bigger clone sits one base away, suggesting this may be a read error. Since the CDR3 does not end with the conserved phenylalanine or tryptophan, this likely comes from a read error. The chain is built from TRBV14 and TRBJ2-5; no clear D. CDR1 and CDR2 (germline): SGHDN, FVKESK. The CDR3 has 13 amino acids. Between the trimmed V and J ends, which lost 4 bases and 4 bases, there was a span of 10 bases. The CDR3 reads CASSLIVGETQYS. The CDR3, as DNA: TGTGCCAGCAGCCTTATTGTGGGAGAGACCCAGTACTCC.

This clonotype has a count of ten or more. The CDR3 DNA sequence: TGTGCCAGCAGCGCGGGACTAGGTGGTGGCGAGCAGTACTTC. Amino acids: CASSAGLGGGEQYF. The V call is TRBV14, the J call TRBJ2-7, with TRBD2 identical over 8 bases. V lost 5 bases, J lost 6 bases, and 9 bases stayed unmatched. Germline CDR1 reads SGHDN; CDR2 reads FVKESK. This CDR3 region has 14 residues.

Comment on this clonotype: A much larger clone lies a single base off, so this may be a read error. V usage is TRBV6-6 and J usage is TRBJ1-2; unclear D gene. Germline V gene data show CDR1 as MNHNY and CDR2 as SVGAGI (reference sequence). The CDR3 sequence is 13 residues long. V lost 5 bases and J 5 bases, leaving 12 bases between the germline ends. The CDR3: CASSHSDGYGYTF. The DNA for the CDR3 is TGTGCCAGCAGTCACAGTGACGGTTATGGCTACACCTTC.

The sample holds many counts of this clonotype. The chain has TRBV4-2 and TRBJ2-7; 9 nucleotides match TRBD2. The CDR3 extends over 15 amino acids. Germline values: CDR1 LGHNA, CDR2 YNFKEQ. V lost 1 base, J lost 5 bases, and 6 bases stayed unmatched. The CDR3 reads CASSQAVAGVHEQYF. CDR3 DNA: TGTGCCAGCAGCCAAGCAGTAGCGGGAGTTCACGAGCAGTACTTC.

This clonotype was found a few times. A much larger clonotype is one base distant, so this may be a read error. This rearrangement joins TRBV20-1 to TRBJ1-2; TRBD1 might be the D (5 bases). Germline V CDR1 and CDR2: DFQATT, SNEGSKA (reference sequence). This CDR3 has 12 residues. This CDR3 is CSASDGDYGSTF. CDR3 DNA: TGCAGTGCTAGTGATGGGGACTATGGCTCCACCTTC.